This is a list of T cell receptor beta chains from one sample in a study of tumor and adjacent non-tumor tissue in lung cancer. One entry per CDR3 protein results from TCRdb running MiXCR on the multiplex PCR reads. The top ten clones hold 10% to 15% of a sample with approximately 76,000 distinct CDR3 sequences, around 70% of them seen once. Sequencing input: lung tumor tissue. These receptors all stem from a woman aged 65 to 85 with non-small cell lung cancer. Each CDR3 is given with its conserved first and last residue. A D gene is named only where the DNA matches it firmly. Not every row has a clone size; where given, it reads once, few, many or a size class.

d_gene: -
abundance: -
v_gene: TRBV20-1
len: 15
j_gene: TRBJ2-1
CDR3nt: TGCAGTGCTAGAAACCCCGCCCCACTCTACGATGAACAGTTCTTC
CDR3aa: CSARNPAPLYDEQFF

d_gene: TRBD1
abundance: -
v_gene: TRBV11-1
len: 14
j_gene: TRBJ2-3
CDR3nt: TGTGCCAGCAACTTGGACAGGGAGGCAGATACGCAGCACTTT
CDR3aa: CASNLDREADTQHF

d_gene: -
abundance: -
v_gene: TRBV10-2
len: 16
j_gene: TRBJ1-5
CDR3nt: TGCGCCAGCAGCCTCGGGGACGACAGGCGCAATCAGCCGCAGCTTTTT
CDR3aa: CASSLGDDRRNQPQLF

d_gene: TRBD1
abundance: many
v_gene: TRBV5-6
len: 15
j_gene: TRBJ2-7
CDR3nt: TGTGCCAGCAGCTGGGGACAGGGGTCCTACGACGAGCAGTACTTC
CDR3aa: CASSWGQGSYDEQYF

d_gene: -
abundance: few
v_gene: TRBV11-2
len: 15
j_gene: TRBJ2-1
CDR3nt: TGTGCCAGCAGCTCACGAAGCGGGTACGAGAATGAGCAGTTCTTC
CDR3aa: CASSSRSGYENEQFF

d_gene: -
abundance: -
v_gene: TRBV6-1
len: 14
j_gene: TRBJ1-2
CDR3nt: TGTGCCAGCAGAGAATGGACACACCACTATGGCTACACCTTC
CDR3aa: CASREWTHHYGYTF

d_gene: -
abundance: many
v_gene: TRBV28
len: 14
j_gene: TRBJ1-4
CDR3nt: TGTGCCAGCAGCCGAAGGGGGGTTCCCGAAAAACTGTTTTTT
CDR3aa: CASSRRGVPEKLFF

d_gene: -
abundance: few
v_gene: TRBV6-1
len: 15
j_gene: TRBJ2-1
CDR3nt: TGTGCCAGCAGTGAAGCCCCAGGGCCCTGCAATGAGCAGCTCTTC
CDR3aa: CASSEAPGPCNEQLF

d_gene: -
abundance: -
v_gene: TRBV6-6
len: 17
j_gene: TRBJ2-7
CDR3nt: TGTGCCAGCAGTTCTCTCTCGGGCTGGAGGGCTTTCAGCGAGCGGTACTTC
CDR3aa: CASSSLSGWRAFSERYF

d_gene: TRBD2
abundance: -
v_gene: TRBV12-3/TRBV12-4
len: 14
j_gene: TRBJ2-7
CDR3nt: TGTGCCAGTAATATTAGCGGGAGTTCCTACGAGCAGTACTTC
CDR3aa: CASNISGSSYEQYF

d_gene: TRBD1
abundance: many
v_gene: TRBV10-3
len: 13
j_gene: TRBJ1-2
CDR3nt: TGTGCCATCAGCGCGACAGGGGTAGAGGGCTACACCTTC
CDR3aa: CAISATGVEGYTF

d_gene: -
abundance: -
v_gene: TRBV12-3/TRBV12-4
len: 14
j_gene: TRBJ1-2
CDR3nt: TGTGCCAGCAGTTTTGTGGGGCGAAAGTACGGCTACACCTTC
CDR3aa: CASSFVGRKYGYTF

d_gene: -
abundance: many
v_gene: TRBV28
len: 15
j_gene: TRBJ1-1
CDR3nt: TGTGCCAGCAGACCGGGACAAACTGGAAACACTGAAGCTTTCTTT
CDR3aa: CASRPGQTGNTEAFF

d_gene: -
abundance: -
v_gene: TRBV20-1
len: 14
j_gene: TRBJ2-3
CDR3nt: TGCAGTGTTAGGGTCGGCCTAAAGGCCGATACGCAGTATTTT
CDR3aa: CSVRVGLKADTQYF

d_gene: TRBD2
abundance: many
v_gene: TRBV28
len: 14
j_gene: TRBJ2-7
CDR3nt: TGTGCCAGCAGTTTGCCTAGCGGCGTGAGTGAGCAGTACTTC
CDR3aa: CASSLPSGVSEQYF

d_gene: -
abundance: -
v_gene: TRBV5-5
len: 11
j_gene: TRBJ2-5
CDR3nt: TGTACCAGCAGCCTGACAGAGACCCAGTACTTC
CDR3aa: CTSSLTETQYF

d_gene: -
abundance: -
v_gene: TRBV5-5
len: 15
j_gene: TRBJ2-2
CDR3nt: TGTGCTAGGAGCCCCTTGGTTGCGTCTACCGGGGAGCTGTTTTTT
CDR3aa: CARSPLVASTGELFF

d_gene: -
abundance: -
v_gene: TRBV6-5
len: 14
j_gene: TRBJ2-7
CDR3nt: TGTGTCAGCAGTTACATCGGCATGAACTACGAGCAGTACTTC
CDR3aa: CVSSYIGMNYEQYF

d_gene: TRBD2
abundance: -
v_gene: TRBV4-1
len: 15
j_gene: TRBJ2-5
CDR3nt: TGCACCAGCAGCCGGGTAGCGGGCTACCAAGAGACCCAGAACTTC
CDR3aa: CTSSRVAGYQETQNF

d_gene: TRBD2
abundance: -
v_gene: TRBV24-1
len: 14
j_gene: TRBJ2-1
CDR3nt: TGTGCCACCAGCGTACTAGCGGGACACAATGAGCAGTTCTTC
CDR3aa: CATSVLAGHNEQFF

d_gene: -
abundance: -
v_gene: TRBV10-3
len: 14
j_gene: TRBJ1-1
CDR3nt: TGTGCCATCAGGGGGACATATAGTTCGATTGAAGCCTCCTTT
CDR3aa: CAIRGTYSSIEASF

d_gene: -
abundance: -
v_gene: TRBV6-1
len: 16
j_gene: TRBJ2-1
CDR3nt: TGTGTCAGCACTTTACGGGCCTTCCAACTCTACAATGAGCAGTCCTTC
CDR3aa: CVSTLRAFQLYNEQSF

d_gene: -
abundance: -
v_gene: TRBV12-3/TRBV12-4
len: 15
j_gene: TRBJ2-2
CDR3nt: TGTGGCAGAAGTTTAGTTGCTCCGAACAGCGGGGAGCTGTTTTTT
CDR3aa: CGRSLVAPNSGELFF

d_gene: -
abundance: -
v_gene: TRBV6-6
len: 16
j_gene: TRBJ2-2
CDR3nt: TGTGTCAGTCACGACTTGGTAGGAGGTGACACCGGGGAGCTGTTCTTT
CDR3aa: CVSHDLVGGDTGELFF

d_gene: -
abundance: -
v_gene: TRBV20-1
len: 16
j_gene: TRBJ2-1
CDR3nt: TGCAATGCTAGAAACCAGGAGATAGCGGTAGTAAATGAGCAGTTCTTC
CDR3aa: CNARNQEIAVVNEQFF

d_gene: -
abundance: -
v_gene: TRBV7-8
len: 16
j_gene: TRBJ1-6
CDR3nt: TGTGTCAGTAGGTTCGGGGCAGTGCACTATAATTCACCCCTCCACTTT
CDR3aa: CVSRFGAVHYNSPLHF